A single sample gave rise to the 4 T cell receptor beta chains below, sequenced in a study of blood T cells in healthy people across ages. A J-beta primer mix and a sample-barcoded 5' primer were used in a second PCR of roughly 6 to 12 cycles. TCRdb redid the calling of the 5' RACE reads with MiXCR, one entry per CDR3 protein. The table includes approximately 850,000 distinct CDR3 sequences, 58% detected once. The sample taken for sequencing was blood. All receptors come from a man in his thirties or forties in good health.

In DNA form, the CDR3 reads TGTGCCAGCAGCTTAGCAGGGAGGTCGGGCGGAAACACCATATATTTT. Residues: CASSLAGRSGGNTIYF. V usage is TRBV7-2 and J usage is TRBJ1-3; no firm D call. Per the germline V gene, CDR1 is SGHTA and CDR2 is FQGNSA. V was pared by 0 bases and J by 4 bases, with 13 bases between. There are 16 residues in the CDR3.

This clonotype was seen more than once but under ten times. V and J are TRBV20-1 and TRBJ2-5, with 7 bases matching TRBD1. V was pared by 6 bases and J by 5 bases, with 9 bases of the junction left unmatched. The CDR3 totals 13 residues. The germline gives CDR1 DFQATT, CDR2 SNEGSKA (reference sequence). The CDR3 DNA sequence: TGCAGTGCGTTGGGGACAGTGTCGGAGACCCAGTACTTC. Translated, it gives CSALGTVSETQYF.

V and J are TRBV24-1 and TRBJ1-1; TRBD1 matches 7 bases. Trimming at V came to 3 bases and at J to 8 bases, leaving 5 bases not matched to a gene. CDR1 is KGHDR, CDR2 SFDVKD, per germline. The CDR3 loop spans 13 amino acids. The DNA for the CDR3 is TGTGCCACCAGTGATAGGACAGGTCAGGAAGCTTTCTTT. Protein product: CATSDRTGQEAFF.

This clonotype was counted only a few times. The V call is TRBV12-3 or TRBV12-4, the J call TRBJ1-5, with D unclear. The CDR3 totals 17 residues. The V gene lost 3 bases and the J gene lost 0 bases, with 15 bases spanning the gap. The CDR3 DNA reads as TGTGCCAGCAGTTTGGTCGGAGGGTTTTATAGCAATCAGCCCCAGCATTTT. Amino acid sequence: CASSLVGGFYSNQPQHF.